This T cell receptor beta chain was identified during a study of preoperative IRX-2 immunotherapy in early breast cancer. The treatment was: preoperative locoregional IRX-2 cytokine immunotherapy. Patients received preoperative, locoregional IRX-2 cytokine immunotherapy in a phase Ib study. Measured with immunoSEQ multiplex PCR; TCRdb has only the in-frame clones, and not every one. The sample carries fewer than 40,000 clones, about 90% recorded once. Germline V gives CDR1 LNHDA, CDR2 SQIVND (reference sequence). CDR3 length: 16 amino acids. V shed 6 bases and J 6 bases; nucleotides not matched to a gene: 14.

The rearrangement joins TRBV19 to TRBJ1-3, with 7 positions matching TRBD1. This receptor was taken from a human donor with breast cancer. Here the sequenced sample was tumor tissue, taken after IRX-2 immunotherapy. CDR3 in DNA: TGTGCCAGTAGCCTTCCCCGCACAGGGGCCCTAAACACCATATATTTT. It specifies CASSLPRTGALNTIYF.